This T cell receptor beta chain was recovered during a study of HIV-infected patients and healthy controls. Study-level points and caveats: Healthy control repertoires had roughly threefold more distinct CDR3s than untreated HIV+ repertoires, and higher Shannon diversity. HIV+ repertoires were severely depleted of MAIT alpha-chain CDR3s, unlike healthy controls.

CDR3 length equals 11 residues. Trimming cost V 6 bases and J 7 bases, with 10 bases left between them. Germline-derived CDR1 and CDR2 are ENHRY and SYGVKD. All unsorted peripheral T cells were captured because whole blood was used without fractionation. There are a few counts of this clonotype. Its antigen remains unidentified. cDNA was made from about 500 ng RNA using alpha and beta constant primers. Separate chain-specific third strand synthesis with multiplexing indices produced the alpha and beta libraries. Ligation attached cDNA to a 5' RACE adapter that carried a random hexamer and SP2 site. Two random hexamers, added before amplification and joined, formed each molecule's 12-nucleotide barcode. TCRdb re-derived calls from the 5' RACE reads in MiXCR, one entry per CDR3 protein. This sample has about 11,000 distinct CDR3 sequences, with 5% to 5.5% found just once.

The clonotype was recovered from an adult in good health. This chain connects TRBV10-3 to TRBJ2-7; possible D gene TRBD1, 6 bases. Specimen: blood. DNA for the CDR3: TGTGCCATCAGGAACAGGGTTGAGCAGTACTTC. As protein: CAIRNRVEQYF.